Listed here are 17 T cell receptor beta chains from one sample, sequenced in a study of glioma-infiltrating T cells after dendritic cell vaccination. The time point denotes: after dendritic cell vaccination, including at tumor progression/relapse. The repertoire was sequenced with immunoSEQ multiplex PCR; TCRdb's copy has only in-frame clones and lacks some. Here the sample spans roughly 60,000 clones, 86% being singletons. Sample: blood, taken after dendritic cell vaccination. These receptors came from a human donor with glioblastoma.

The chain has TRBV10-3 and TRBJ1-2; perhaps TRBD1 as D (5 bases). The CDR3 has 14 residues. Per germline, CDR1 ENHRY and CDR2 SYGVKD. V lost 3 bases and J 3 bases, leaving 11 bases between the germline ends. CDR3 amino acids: CAISERVGDYGYTF. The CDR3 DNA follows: TGTGCCATCAGTGAAAGGGTAGGGGACTATGGCTACACCTTC.

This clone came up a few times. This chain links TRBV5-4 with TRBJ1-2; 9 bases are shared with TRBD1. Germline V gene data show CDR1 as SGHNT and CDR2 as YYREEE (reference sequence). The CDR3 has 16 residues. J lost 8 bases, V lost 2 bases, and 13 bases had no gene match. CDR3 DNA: TGTGCCAGCAGCTTTACGGGACAGGGCGTCGGGGGAGGCTACACCTTC. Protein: CASSFTGQGVGGGYTF. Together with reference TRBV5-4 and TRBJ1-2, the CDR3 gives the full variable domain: ETGVTQSPTHLIKTRGQQVTLRCSSQSGHNTVSWYQQALGQGPQFIFQYYREEENGRGNFPPRFSGLQFPNYSSELNVNALELDDSALYLCASSFTGQGVGGGYTFGSGTRLTVV.

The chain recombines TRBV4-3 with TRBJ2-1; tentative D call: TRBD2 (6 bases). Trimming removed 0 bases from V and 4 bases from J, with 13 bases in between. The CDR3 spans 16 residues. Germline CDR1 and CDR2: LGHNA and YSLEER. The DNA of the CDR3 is TGCGCCAGCAGCCAAGATGGGGGGACCGATTACAATGAGCAGTTCTTC. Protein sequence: CASSQDGGTDYNEQFF.

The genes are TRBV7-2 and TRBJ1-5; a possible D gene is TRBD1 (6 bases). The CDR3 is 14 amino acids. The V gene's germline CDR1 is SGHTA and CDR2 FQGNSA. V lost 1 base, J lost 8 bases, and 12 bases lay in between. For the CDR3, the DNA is TGTGCCAGCAGCTTAGGGCAGGGGAGGGAGCCCCAGCATTTT. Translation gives CASSLGQGREPQHF.

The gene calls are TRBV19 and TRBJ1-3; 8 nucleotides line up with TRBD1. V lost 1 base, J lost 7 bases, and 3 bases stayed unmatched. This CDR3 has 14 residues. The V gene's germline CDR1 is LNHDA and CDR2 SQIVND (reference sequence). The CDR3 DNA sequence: TGTGCCAGTAGTATAGTCCGGACAGGGAACACCATATATTTT. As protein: CASSIVRTGNTIYF.

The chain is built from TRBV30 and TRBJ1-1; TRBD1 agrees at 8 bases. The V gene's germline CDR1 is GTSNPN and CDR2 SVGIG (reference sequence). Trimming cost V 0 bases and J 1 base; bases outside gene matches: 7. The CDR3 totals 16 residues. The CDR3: CAWSVWQGAGNTEAFF. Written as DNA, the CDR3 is TGTGCCTGGAGTGTATGGCAGGGGGCAGGGAACACTGAAGCTTTCTTT.

CDR3 nucleotide sequence: TGTGCCAGCAGCGGAGGGGGGGCGGGAGTAGACTACGAGCAGTACTTC. Its protein product is CASSGGGAGVDYEQYF. The rearrangement uses TRBV4-2 and TRBJ2-7; a possible D gene is TRBD2 (7 bases). The CDR3 covers 16 residues. V was cut by 5 bases and J by 3 bases, with 20 bases left in between. Per germline, CDR1 LGHNA and CDR2 YNFKEQ.

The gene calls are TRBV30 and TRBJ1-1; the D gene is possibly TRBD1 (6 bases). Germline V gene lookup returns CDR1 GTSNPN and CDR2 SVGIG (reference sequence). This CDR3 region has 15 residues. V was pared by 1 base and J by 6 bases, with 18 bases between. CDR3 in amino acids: CAWSDYGGAGAEAFF. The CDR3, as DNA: TGTGCCTGGAGTGACTATGGGGGGGCGGGGGCTGAAGCTTTCTTT.

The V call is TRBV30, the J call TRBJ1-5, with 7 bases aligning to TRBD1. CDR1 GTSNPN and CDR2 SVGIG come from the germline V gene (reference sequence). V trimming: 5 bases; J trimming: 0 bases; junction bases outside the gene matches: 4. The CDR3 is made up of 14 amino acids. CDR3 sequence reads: CAWSGTASNQPQHF. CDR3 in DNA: TGTGCCTGGTCCGGGACAGCTAGCAATCAGCCCCAGCATTTT.

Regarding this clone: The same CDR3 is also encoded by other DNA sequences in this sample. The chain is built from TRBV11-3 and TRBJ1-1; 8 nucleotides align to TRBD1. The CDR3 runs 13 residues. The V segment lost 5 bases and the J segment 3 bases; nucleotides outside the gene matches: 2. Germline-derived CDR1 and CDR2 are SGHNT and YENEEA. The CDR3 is CASSLDRDTEAFF. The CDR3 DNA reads TGTGCCAGCAGCCTGGACAGGGACACTGAAGCTTTCTTT.

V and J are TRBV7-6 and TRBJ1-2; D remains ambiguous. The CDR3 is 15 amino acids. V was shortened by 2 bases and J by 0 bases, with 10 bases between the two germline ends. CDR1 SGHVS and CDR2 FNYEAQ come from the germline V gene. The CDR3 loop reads CASSLQTEANYGYTF. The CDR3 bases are TGTGCCAGCAGCTTACAAACAGAAGCTAACTATGGCTACACCTTC.

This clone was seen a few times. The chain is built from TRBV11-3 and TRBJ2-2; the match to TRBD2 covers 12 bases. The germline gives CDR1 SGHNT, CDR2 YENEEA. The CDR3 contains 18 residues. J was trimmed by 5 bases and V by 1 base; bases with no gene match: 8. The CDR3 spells CASSLGLLAGGQTGELFF. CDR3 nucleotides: TGTGCCAGCAGCTTAGGATTACTAGCGGGAGGACAGACCGGGGAGCTGTTTTTT.

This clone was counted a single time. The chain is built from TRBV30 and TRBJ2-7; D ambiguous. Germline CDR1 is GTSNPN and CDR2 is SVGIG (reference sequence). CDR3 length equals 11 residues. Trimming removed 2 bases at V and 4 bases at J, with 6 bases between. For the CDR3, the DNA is TGTGCCTGGAGTACGACATACGAGCAGTACTTC. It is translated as CAWSTTYEQYF.

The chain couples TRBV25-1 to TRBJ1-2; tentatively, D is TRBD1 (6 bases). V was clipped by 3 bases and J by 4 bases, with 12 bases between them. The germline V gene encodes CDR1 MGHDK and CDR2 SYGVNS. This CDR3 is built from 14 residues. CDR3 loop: CASSDTQGFYGYTF. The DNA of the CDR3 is TGTGCCAGCAGTGACACACAGGGATTCTATGGCTACACCTTC.

The CDR3 DNA reads as TGCGCCAGCCACGCCCTGGGACAGCTTAATAATGGCTACACCTTC. It yields the protein CASHALGQLNNGYTF. This chain links TRBV4-1 with TRBJ1-2, with 7 positions matching TRBD1. Germline V gives CDR1 MGHRA, CDR2 YSYEKL. This CDR3 contains 15 residues. The J segment lost 6 bases and the V segment lost 8 bases, leaving 15 bases of the junction unmatched.

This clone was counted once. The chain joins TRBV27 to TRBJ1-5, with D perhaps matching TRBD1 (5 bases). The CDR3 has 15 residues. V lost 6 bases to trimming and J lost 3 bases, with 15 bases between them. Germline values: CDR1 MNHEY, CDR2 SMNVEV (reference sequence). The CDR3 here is CASRADSPLNQPQHF. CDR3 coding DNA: TGTGCCAGCAGGGCTGACAGCCCTCTCAATCAGCCCCAGCATTTT.

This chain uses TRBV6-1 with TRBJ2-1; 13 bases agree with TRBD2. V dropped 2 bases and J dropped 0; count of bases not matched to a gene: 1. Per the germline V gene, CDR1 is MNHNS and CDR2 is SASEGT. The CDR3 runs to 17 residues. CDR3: CASSETSGRASYNEQFF. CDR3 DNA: TGTGCCAGCAGTGAAACTAGCGGGAGGGCCTCCTACAATGAGCAGTTCTTC.